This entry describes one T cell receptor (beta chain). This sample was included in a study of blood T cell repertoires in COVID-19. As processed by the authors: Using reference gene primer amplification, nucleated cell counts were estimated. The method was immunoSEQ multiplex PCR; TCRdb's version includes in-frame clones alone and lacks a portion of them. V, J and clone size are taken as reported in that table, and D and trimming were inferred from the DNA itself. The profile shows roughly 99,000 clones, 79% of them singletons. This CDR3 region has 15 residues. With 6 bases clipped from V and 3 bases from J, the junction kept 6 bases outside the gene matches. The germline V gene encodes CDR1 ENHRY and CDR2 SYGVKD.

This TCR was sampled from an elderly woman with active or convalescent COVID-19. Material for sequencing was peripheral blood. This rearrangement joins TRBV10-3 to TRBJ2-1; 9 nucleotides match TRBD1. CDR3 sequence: CAIRTTGGIYNEQFF. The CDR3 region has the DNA TGTGCCATCAGAACGACAGGGGGTATCTACAATGAGCAGTTCTTC.